The next 12 T cell receptor beta chains were all read from a single sample in a study of HIV-infected patients and healthy controls. Whole blood was used without fractionation, so all unsorted peripheral T cells were included. cDNA was made from about 510 ng RNA using alpha and beta constant primers. Separate chain-specific third strand synthesis with multiplexing indices produced the alpha and beta libraries. TCRdb re-called the 5' RACE reads with MiXCR, one entry per CDR3 protein. This table holds 9,500 to 13,000 distinct CDR3 sequences, roughly 5% found once. The sequencing used blood, collected before antiretroviral therapy. These receptors were taken from an adult with HIV infection.

This clonotype has ten or more counts. The V call is TRBV5-4, the J call TRBJ1-1; D may be TRBD1 (6 bases). The V gene's germline CDR1 is SGHNT and CDR2 YYREEE (reference sequence). With 2 bases removed from V and 5 bases from J, the gap between germline ends came to 13 bases. CDR3 length equals 14 residues. The CDR3 reads CASSFGGLETEAFF. CDR3 nucleotide sequence: TGTGCCAGCAGCTTCGGGGGGCTGGAGACTGAAGCTTTCTTT.

At least ten counts were recorded for this clonotype. The J gene is TRBJ2-1, the V gene TRBV5-4, with D possibly being TRBD1 (5 bases). This CDR3 spans 13 amino acids. Germline values: CDR1 SGHNT, CDR2 YYREEE (reference sequence). V lost 5 bases and J 4 bases, leaving 10 bases between the germline ends. CDR3 DNA: TGTGCCAGCAGGCCCGACAGTTACAATGAGCAGTTCTTC. Translated, it gives CASRPDSYNEQFF.

This clonotype was observed at least ten times. This chain uses TRBV5-5 with TRBJ2-5, with a weak D call TRBD2 (6 bases). Germline CDR1 is SGHKS and CDR2 is YYEKEE (reference sequence). The CDR3 contains 18 residues. V was shortened by 4 bases and J by 2 bases, with 24 bases between the two germline ends. Here the CDR3 reads CASSREGYRLRGQETQYF. In DNA form, the CDR3 reads TGTGCCAGCAGCCGTGAGGGATATCGGTTACGGGGGCAAGAGACCCAGTACTTC.

This clonotype was counted at least ten times. The chain links TRBV12-3 or TRBV12-4 to TRBJ1-5; 8 bases match TRBD1. The CDR3 loop spans 16 amino acids. V shed 1 base and J 4 bases; nucleotides not matched to a gene: 6. Here the CDR3 reads CASSLGFGQGNQPQHF. In nucleotides, the CDR3 is TGTGCCAGCAGTTTAGGGTTCGGACAGGGAAATCAGCCCCAGCATTTT.

There are many counts of this clonotype. The chain combines TRBV7-9 with TRBJ2-7; D not resolved. V shed 0 bases and J shed 6 bases, with 3 bases lying between them. The CDR3 loop spans 11 amino acids. Germline-derived CDR1 and CDR2 are SEHNR and FQNEAQ (reference sequence). The CDR3, as DNA: TGTGCCAGCAGCTTAGCGGTCGAGCAGTACTTC. Encoded protein: CASSLAVEQYF.

This clonotype has at least ten counts. The chain combines TRBV5-1 with TRBJ1-2; the D is unclear. The germline gives CDR1 SGHRS, CDR2 YFSETQ. This CDR3 has 14 residues. Trimming pared 2 bases from V and 2 bases from J, leaving 10 bases between. This chain's CDR3 is CASSFDGANYGYTF. For the CDR3, the DNA is TGCGCCAGCAGCTTCGATGGCGCAAACTATGGCTACACCTTC.

This clonotype was seen repeatedly, ten times or more. The rearrangement joins TRBV11-2 to TRBJ1-6; D unclear. Between the trimmed V and J ends, which lost 5 bases and 6 bases, there was a span of 14 bases. Germline values: CDR1 SGHAT, CDR2 FQNNGV. CDR3 length: 15 amino acids. The CDR3 DNA follows: TGTGCCAGCAGCCCTAACCACCTTCTTAATTCACCCCTCCACTTT. Amino acids: CASSPNHLLNSPLHF.

This clonotype has at least ten counts. The chain is built from TRBV2 and TRBJ1-5; D ambiguous. Germline-derived CDR1 and CDR2 are SNHLY and FYNNEI. Deletions cut 2 bases from V and 0 bases from J, with 5 bases between. This CDR3 spans 14 amino acids. The CDR3 DNA sequence: TGTGCCAGCAGTGAAACGGGTAGCAATCAGCCCCAGCATTTT. Translation gives CASSETGSNQPQHF.

This clonotype was recorded at least ten times. V gene TRBV7-8 combines with J gene TRBJ2-7; 8 positions agree with TRBD1. The CDR3 is 16 amino acids. V trimming: 1 base; J trimming: 0 bases; junction bases outside the gene matches: 5. Per the germline V gene, CDR1 is SGHVS and CDR2 is FQNEAQ. The chain's CDR3 is CASSLGWTGISYEQYF. CDR3 DNA sequence: TGTGCCAGCAGCTTAGGCTGGACAGGGATCTCCTACGAGCAGTACTTC.

This clonotype ranks as medium-sized. The chain links TRBV10-3 to TRBJ2-5, with TRBD1 matching over 7 bases. V lost 3 bases and J lost 6; bases outside the gene matches: 7. The CDR3 is 14 residues long. Germline CDR1 ENHRY, CDR2 SYGVKD. CDR3 in amino acids: CAISEGGYGKTQYF. For the CDR3, the DNA is TGTGCCATCAGTGAAGGGGGCTATGGAAAGACCCAGTACTTC.

This clonotype was recorded many times. The chain carries TRBV5-4 and TRBJ2-1, with 7 bases lining up with TRBD1. Germline values: CDR1 SGHNT, CDR2 YYREEE (reference sequence). The CDR3 runs to 13 residues. Losses at the gene ends were 0 bases for V and 7 bases for J; bases not matched to a gene: 1. In nucleotides, the CDR3 is TGTGCCAGCAGCTTGGTGGGACAGAATGAGCAGTTCTTC. Its protein product is CASSLVGQNEQFF. Full variable domain (rest looked up from reference TRBV5-4 and TRBJ2-1): ETGVTQSPTHLIKTRGQQVTLRCSSQSGHNTVSWYQQALGQGPQFIFQYYREEENGRGNFPPRFSGLQFPNYSSELNVNALELDDSALYLCASSLVGQNEQFFGPGTRLTVL.

This clonotype has a count of ten or more. The genes are TRBV6-5 and TRBJ2-3, with D hard to call. Germline CDR1 MNHEY, CDR2 SVGAGI. The CDR3 consists of 12 residues. V lost 4 bases and J 3 bases, leaving 5 bases between the germline ends. CDR3: CASSSVTDTQYF. CDR3 DNA sequence: TGTGCCAGCAGTTCGGTGACAGATACGCAGTATTTT.